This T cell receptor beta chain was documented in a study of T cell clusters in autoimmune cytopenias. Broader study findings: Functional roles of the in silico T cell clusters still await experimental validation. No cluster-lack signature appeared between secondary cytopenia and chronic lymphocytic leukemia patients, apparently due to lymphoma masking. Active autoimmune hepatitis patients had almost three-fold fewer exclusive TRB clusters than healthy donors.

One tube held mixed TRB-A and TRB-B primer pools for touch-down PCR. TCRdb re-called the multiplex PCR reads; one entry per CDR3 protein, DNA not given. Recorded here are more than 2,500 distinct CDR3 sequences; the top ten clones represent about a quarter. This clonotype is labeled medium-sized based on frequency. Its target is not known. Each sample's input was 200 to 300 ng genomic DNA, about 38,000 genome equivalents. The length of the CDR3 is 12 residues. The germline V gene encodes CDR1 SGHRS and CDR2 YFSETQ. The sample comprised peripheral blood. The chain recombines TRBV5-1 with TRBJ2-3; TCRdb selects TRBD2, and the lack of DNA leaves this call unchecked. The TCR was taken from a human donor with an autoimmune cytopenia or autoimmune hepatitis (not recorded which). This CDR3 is CASSRLGDTQYF.